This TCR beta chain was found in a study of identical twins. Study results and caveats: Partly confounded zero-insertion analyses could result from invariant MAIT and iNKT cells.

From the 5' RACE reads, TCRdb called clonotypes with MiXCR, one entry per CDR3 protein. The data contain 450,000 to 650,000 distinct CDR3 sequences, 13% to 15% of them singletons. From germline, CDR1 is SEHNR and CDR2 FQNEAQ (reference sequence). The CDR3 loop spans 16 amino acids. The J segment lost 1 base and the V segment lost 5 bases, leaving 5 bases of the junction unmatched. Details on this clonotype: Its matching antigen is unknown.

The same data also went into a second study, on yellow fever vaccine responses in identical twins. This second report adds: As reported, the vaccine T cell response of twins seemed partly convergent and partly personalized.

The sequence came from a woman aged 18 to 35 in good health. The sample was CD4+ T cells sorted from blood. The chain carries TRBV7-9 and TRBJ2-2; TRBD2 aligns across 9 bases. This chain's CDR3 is CASSTTSGENTGELFF. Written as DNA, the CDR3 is TGTGCCAGCAGCACGACTAGCGGAGAGAACACCGGGGAGCTGTTTTTT.